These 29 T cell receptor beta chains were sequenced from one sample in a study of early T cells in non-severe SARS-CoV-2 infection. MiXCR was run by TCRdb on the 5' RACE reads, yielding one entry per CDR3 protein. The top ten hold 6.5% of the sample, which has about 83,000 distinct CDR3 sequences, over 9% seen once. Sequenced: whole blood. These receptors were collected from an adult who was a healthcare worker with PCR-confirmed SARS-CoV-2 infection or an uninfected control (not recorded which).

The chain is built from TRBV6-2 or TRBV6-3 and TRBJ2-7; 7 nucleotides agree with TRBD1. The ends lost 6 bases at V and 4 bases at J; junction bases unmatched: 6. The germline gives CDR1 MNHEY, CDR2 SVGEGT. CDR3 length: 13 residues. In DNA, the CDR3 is TGTGCCAGCAGAAAGGGGGCTGAATACGAGCAGTACTTC. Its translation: CASRKGAEYEQYF.

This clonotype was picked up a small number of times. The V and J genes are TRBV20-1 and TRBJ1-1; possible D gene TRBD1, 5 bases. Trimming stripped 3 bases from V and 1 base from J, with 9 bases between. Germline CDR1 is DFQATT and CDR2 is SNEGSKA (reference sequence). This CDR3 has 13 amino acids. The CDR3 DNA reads TGCAGTGCTAGTGCAGGGACGAACACTGAAGCTTTCTTT. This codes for CSASAGTNTEAFF.

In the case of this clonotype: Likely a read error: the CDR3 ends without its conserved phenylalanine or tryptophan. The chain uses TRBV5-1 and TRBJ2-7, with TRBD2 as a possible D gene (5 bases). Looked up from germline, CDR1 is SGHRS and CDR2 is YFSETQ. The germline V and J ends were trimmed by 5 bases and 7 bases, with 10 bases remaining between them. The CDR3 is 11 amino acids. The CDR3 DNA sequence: TGCGCCAGCAGAGATGCGGGTGAGCAGTACCTC. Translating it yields CASRDAGEQYL.

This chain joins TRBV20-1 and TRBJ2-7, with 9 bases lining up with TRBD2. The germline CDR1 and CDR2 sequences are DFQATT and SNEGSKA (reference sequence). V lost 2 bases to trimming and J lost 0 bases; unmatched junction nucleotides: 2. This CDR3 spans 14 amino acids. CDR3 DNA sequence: TGCAGTGCTAGACTAGCGGGACACTCCTACGAGCAGTACTTC. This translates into CSARLAGHSYEQYF.

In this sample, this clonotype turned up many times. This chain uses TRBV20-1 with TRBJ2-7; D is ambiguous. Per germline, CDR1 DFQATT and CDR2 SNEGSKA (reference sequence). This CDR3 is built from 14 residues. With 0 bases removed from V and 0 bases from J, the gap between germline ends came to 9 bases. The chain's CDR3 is CSARDLKGSYEQYF. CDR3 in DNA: TGCAGTGCTAGAGATCTTAAGGGCTCCTACGAGCAGTACTTC.

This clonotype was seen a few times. CDR3: CASSSKTSGRAYNEQFF. The CDR3 DNA sequence: TGTGCCAGCAGCTCCAAGACTAGCGGGAGGGCCTACAATGAGCAGTTCTTC. The chain has TRBV7-3 and TRBJ2-1; TRBD2 agrees at 14 bases. This CDR3 has 17 residues. CDR1 and CDR2 from the germline V gene are SGHTA and FQGTGA. The ends lost 4 bases at V and 2 bases at J; junction bases unmatched: 4. The variable domain in full, completed from reference TRBV7-3 and TRBJ2-1, reads GAGVSQTPSNKVTEKGKYVELRCDPISGHTALYWYRQSLGQGPEFLIYFQGTGAADDSGLPNDRFFAVRPEGSVSTLKIQRTERGDSAVYLCASSSKTSGRAYNEQFFGPGTRLTVL.

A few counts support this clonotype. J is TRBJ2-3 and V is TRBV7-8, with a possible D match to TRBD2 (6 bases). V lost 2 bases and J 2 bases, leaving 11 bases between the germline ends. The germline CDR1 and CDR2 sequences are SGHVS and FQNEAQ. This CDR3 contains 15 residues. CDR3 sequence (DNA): TGTGCCAGCAGCTTATACCGGACTACCACAGATACGCAGTATTTT. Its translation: CASSLYRTTTDTQYF.

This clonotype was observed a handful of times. CDR3 sequence (DNA): TGTGCCATCAGCCACTCAGACACGGAGACCCAGTACTTC. Encoded protein: CAISHSDTETQYF. The rearrangement links TRBV10-3 to TRBJ2-5; D call uncertain. Germline V gene sequence: CDR1 ENHRY, CDR2 SYGVKD. Trimming took off 6 bases at V and 5 bases at J, with 13 bases between the two ends. This CDR3 comprises 13 residues.

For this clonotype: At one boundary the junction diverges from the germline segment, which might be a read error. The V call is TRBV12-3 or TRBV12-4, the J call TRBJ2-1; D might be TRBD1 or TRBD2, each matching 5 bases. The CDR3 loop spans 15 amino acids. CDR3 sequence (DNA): TGTGCCAGCAGTGTAGCGTCTTGGGCCGGGGACGAGCAGTTCTTC. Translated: CASSVASWAGDEQFF.

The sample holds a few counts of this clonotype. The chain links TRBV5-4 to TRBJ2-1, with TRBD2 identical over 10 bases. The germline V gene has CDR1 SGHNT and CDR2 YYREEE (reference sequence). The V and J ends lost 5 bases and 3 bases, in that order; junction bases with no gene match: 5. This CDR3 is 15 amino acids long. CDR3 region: CASRQTSGVYNEQFF. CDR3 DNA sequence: TGTGCCAGCAGACAAACTAGCGGGGTCTACAATGAGCAGTTCTTC.

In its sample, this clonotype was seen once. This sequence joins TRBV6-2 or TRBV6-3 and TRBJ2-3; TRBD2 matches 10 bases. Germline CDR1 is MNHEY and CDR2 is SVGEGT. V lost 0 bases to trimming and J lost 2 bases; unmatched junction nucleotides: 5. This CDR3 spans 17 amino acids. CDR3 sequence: CASSYSPSGGYTDTQYF. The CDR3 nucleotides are TGTGCCAGCAGTTACTCGCCTAGCGGGGGATACACAGATACGCAGTATTTT.

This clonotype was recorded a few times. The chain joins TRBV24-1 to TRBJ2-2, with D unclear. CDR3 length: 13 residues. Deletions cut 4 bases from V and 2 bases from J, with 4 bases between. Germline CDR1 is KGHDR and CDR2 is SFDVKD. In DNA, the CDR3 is TGTGCCACCAGTGAGGATAACACCGGGGAGCTGTTTTTT. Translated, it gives CATSEDNTGELFF.

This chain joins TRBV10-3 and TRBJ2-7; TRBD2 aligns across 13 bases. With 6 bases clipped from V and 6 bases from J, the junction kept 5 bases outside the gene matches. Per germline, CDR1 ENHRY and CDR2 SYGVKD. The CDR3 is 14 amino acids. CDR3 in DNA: TGTGCCATCAGCGGACTAGCGGGAGCCGTCGAGCAGTACTTC. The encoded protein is CAISGLAGAVEQYF.

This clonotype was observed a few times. CDR3: CASSVSQGASYEQYF. The CDR3 DNA follows: TGTGCCAGTAGTGTTTCGCAGGGTGCCTCGTACGAGCAGTACTTC. The gene calls are TRBV19 and TRBJ2-7, with D perhaps TRBD1 (5 bases). V lost 5 bases and J 4 bases, leaving 18 bases between the germline ends. Germline lookup yields CDR1 LNHDA and CDR2 SQIVND (reference sequence). CDR3 length equals 15 residues.

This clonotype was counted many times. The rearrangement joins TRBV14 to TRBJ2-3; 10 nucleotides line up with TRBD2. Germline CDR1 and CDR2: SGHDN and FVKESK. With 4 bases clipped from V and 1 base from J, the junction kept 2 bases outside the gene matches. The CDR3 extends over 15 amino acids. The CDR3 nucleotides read TGTGCCAGCAGCCCGAGCGGGAGGGGCACAGATACGCAGTATTTT. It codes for CASSPSGRGTDTQYF.

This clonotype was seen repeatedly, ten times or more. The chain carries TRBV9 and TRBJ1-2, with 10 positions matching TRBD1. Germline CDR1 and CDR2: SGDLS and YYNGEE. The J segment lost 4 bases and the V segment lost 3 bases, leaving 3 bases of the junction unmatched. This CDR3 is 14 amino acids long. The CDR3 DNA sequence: TGTGCCAGCAGCGCCGGGGACAGGGGCTATGGCTACACCTTC. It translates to CASSAGDRGYGYTF.

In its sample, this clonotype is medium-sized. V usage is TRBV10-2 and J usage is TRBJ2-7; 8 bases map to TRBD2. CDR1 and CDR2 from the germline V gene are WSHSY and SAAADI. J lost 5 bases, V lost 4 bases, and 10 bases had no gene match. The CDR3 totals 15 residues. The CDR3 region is CASSVAGGIPHEQYF. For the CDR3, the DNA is TGCGCCAGCAGTGTGGCGGGAGGTATACCCCACGAGCAGTACTTC.

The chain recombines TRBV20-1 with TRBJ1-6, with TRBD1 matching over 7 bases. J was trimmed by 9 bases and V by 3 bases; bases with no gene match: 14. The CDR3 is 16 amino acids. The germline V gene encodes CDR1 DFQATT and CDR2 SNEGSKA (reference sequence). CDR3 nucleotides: TGCAGTGCTAGCCACACGACAGGGATTACCGCTTCACCCCTCCACTTT. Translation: CSASHTTGITASPLHF.

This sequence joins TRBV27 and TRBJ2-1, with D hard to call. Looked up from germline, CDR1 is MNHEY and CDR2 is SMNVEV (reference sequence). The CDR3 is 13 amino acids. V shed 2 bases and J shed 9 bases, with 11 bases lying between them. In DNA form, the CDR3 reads TGTGCCAGCAGTTTACCCGACTTCAGTGAGCAGTTCTTC. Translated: CASSLPDFSEQFF.

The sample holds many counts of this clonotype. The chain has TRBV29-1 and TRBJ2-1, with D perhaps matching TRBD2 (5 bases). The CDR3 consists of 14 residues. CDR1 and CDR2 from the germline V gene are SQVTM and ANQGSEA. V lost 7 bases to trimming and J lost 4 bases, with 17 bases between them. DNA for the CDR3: TGCAGCGCCTACTACGCGGGCGGATACAATGAGCAGTTCTTC. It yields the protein CSAYYAGGYNEQFF.

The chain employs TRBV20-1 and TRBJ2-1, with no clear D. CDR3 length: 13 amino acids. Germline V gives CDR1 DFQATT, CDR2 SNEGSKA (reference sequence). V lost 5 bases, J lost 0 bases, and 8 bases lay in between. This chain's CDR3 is CSAFGSSYNEQFF. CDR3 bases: TGCAGTGCTTTCGGAAGCTCCTACAATGAGCAGTTCTTC.

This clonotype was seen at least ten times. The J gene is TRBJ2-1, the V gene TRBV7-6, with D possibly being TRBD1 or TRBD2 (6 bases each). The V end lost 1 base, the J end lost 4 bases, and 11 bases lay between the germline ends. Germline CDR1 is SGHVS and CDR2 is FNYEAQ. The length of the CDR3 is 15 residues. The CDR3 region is CASSLVAGTYNEQFF. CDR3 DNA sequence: TGTGCCAGCAGCTTAGTGGCGGGGACATACAATGAGCAGTTCTTC.

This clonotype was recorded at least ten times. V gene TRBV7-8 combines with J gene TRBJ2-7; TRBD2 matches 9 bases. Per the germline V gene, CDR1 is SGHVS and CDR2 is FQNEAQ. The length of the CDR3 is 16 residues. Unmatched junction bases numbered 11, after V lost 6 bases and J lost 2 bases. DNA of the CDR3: TGTGCCAGCAGTTTTAGCGGGAGCCTGGGTGCCTACGAGCAGTACTTC. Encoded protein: CASSFSGSLGAYEQYF.

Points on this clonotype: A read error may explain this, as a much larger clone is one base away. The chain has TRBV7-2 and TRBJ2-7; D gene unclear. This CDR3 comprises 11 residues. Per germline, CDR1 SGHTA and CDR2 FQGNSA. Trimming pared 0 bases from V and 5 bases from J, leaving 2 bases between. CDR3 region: CASSLAHEQYF. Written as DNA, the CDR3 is TGTGCCAGCAGCTTAGCCCACGAGCAGTACTTC. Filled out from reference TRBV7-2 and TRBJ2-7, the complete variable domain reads GAGVSQSPSNKVTEKGKDVELRCDPISGHTALYWYRQSLGQGLEFLIYFQGNSAPDKSGLPSDRFSAERTGGSVSTLTIQRTQQEDSAVYLCASSLAHEQYFGPGTRLTVT.

CDR3 DNA sequence: TGTGCCACCAGTGATTTGCAGGGACGAAGCTCCTATGGCTACACCTTC. Translated: CATSDLQGRSSYGYTF. This chain links TRBV24-1 with TRBJ1-2; possible D gene TRBD1, 5 bases. The CDR3 runs 16 residues. The V end lost 0 bases, the J end lost 4 bases, and 14 bases lay between the germline ends. CDR1 KGHDR and CDR2 SFDVKD come from the germline V gene.

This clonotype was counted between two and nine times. The CDR3 loop reads CASSQAGTSGTYEQYF. In DNA form, the CDR3 reads TGTGCCAGCAGCCAGGCCGGGACTAGCGGGACCTACGAGCAGTACTTC. The chain employs TRBV5-4 and TRBJ2-7; TRBD2 matches 13 bases. V trimming: 4 bases; J trimming: 2 bases; junction bases outside the gene matches: 6. The CDR3 has 16 amino acids. Per the germline V gene, CDR1 is SGHNT and CDR2 is YYREEE (reference sequence).

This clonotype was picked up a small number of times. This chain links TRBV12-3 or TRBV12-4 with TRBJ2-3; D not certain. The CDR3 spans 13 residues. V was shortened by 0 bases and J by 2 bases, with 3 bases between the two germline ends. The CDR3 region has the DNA TGTGCCAGCAGTTTAGCGATCACAGATACGCAGTATTTT. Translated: CASSLAITDTQYF.

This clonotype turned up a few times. CDR3 residues: CASSLGTGQNSPLHF. The CDR3 DNA is TGTGCCAGCAGCTTAGGTACAGGGCAGAATTCACCCCTCCACTTT. The rearrangement uses TRBV7-2 and TRBJ1-6; D is possibly TRBD1 (6 bases). Germline V gene lookup returns CDR1 SGHTA and CDR2 FQGNSA. The CDR3 length is 15 residues. V gave up 1 base and J gave up 7 bases, with 11 bases separating them.

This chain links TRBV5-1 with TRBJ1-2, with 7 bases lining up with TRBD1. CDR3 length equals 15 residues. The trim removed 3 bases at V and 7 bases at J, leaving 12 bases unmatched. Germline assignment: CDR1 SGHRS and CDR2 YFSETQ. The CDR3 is CASSSSTGVTGGYTF. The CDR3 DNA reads TGCGCCAGCAGCTCGTCTACAGGGGTAACAGGTGGCTACACCTTC. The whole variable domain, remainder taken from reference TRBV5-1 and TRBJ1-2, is KAGVTQTPRYLIKTRGQQVTLSCSPISGHRSVSWYQQTPGQGLQFLFEYFSETQRNKGNFPGRFSGRQFSNSRSEMNVSTLELGDSALYLCASSSSTGVTGGYTFGSGTRLTVV.